The clone carrying this T cell receptor (beta chain) was counted many times. These data come from a study of regulatory T cells in long-lasting Graves disease. Arm-PCR of CDR3 regions and iRepertoire HTBI primers were used to build TCR beta libraries. TCRdb itself ran the multiplex PCR reads through MiXCR, one entry per CDR3 protein. Of 350,000 to 450,000 distinct CDR3 sequences detected, over 9.5% appear once; the ten largest clones hold about 19%. The CDR3 has 12 residues. V lost 5 bases, J lost 6 bases, and 3 bases stayed unmatched. CDR1 is ENHRY and CDR2 is SYGVKD in the germline V gene. Time point indicated: newly diagnosed GD, antithyroid drugs for less than 3 months. Extracted RNA from PBMCs served as the source of the TCR library. The sample was also linked to a second study, of T cells in Graves' hyperthyroidism and ophthalmopathy. From that study: From stable hyperthyroidism, ophthalmopathy was set apart by a 13 V-J model.

The sequenced sample was peripheral blood mononuclear cells (PBMCs), obtained at new diagnosis, from a patient treated with antithyroid drugs. The chain recombines TRBV10-3 with TRBJ1-1; 7 bases are shared with TRBD1. This clonotype originated in a woman under 30 with Graves disease. The CDR3 DNA reads TGTGCCATCAGTACCGGGACAGCTGAAGCTTTCTTT. This translates into CAISTGTAEAFF.